This T cell receptor beta chain emerged from a study of cytomegalovirus exposure and HLA in healthy donors (dated by TCRdb to the late 2010s). Concerning the study at large: An earlier analysis of 587 of the donors reported 250 to 350 Gb of sequence data and around 100 million unique TCR beta sequences obtained from some 170 million T cells. An early release that covered 500 to 800 HLA-typed donors contained approximately 300 gigabases of sequencing data and about 93 million unique TCR sequences. The genetic ancestry cluster associated with self-reported Caucasian donors included 81% of the roughly 400 genotyped donors. The study was designed to test whether signatures of past pathogen exposure could be identified by cataloging public T cell receptors. The T cell repertoires of 666 subjects were profiled by immunosequencing and related to cytomegalovirus serostatus. Along with the roughly 670-subject first cohort, a separate validation cohort of around 120 different subjects was used. To predict cytomegalovirus infection status, the study brought together high-throughput TCR immunosequencing, statistical association of individual TCRs with disease status, and machine learning. A later analysis re-examined previously published TCR beta repertoires from more than 600 donors and added high-resolution HLA genotyping to investigate patterns of TCR occurrence. In the later analysis, no new phenotypic data were used to find candidate immune exposures; instead, reliance was placed on TCR beta sequences and their occurrence across donors. An earlier analysis of approximately 630 of the donors applied high-throughput TCR beta sequencing to assess whether each TCR beta V gene segment acted as functional or pseudogenic. Donor age, sex, ethnicity and CMV serostatus were compiled together with the repertoire data. Genome-wide SNP genotypes for about 55% of the 666 donors were used in a later genetic analysis, which treated that subset as a discovery cohort. Every repertoire in the discovery cohort had been generated on one and the same sequencing platform. HLA typing included class I and class II loci at four-digit resolution. Typing coverage differed by locus: A, B, C, DRB1 and DQB1 were typed in about 629-640 donors, DQA1 in 500 to 550, DPA1 in some 570, and DPB1 in just under 480. Four to six DR-DQ haplotypes were handled as single units for association and clustering, since linkage in the cohort was strong. On average, around 240,000 unique TCR beta nucleotide sequences were sequenced per donor among 300 to 500 genotyped donors of the cohort, with about 17% of those sequences being non-productive. Here is what the overall study found, with its caveats: In the study, around 150 TCR beta chains were listed as associated with cytomegalovirus. While some public TCRs were present in many individuals, most TCR sequences turned up only very rarely across donors. In a later analysis, the rate of TCR association differed among HLA loci, with DRB1 alleles having the most associated TCRs and HLA-C alleles having the fewest. The 87-base-pair reads could not distinguish some IMGT-functional V segments, including TRBV6-2 and TRBV6-3, so those segments were excluded. In an earlier analysis of more than 500 of the donors, most TCR beta V segments appeared in productive rearrangements about 87% or about 30% of the time, broadly matching IMGT annotations. In a later analysis, most CMV-associated TCR beta chains were found to appear HLA-restricted, with HLA associations seemingly driven largely by CMV exposure. Several of the top co-occurrence clusters appeared to be linked to parvovirus B19, influenza, CMV and Epstein-Barr virus, according to a later analysis. A cluster of highly shared sequence variants was judged likely to represent a technical artifact of the sequencing pipeline. Because HLA typing was missing for some donors at each locus, association tests included only the typed subset. The cohort was sequenced for TCR beta chains only, and without alpha or paired-chain data the features that could be detected were limited. Correlated functional status among segregating V segments might be attributable to linkage disequilibrium, but an unknown experimental factor could not be ruled out. At a false discovery rate of 0.05, a later analysis linked around 17,000 TCR beta sequences to specific HLA alleles. It was suggested by the authors that the approach could potentially be generalized to other disease states and immunological phenotypes. When HLA alleles, especially DR and DQ, strongly co-occurred, attributing TCR associations to individual alleles was difficult. In a later analysis, HLA-associated TCR beta chains showed more clonal expansion and lower generation probabilities than non-associated chains that were equally common. Three of the identified cytomegalovirus-associated TCR beta chains were confirmed in vitro to be specific for cytomegalovirus antigens. A further reported finding was that TCR beta sequences accurately predicted the HLA-A and HLA-B alleles for most subjects in the first cohort. According to a later genetic analysis, donors in an Asian-associated ancestry cluster had fewer N-insertions in productive TCRs than the roughly 700-donor mean. V-gene and J-gene trimming of TCR beta chains was associated with a missense DCLRE1C variant in a later genetic analysis, and the association was replicated in an independent cohort. The classifier was reported to diagnose cytomegalovirus status with high specificity and sensitivity in both the original and validation cohorts. Sequencing depth was assumed to be roughly uniform across donors in the presence/absence analyses, though that assumption may not hold. Because counts were too low, about 15 rarely observed V segments, including chromosome 9 orphons, were left out of the earlier analysis of 587 of the donors. CMV serostatus was the only immune exposure information available for the cohort.

Points on this clone: The antigen it recognizes is unknown. Base qualities are not provided; no much larger clone lies one nucleotide away.

CDR1 and CDR2, per the germline V gene, are SGHTA and FQGNSA. At the junction V is shortened by 1 base and J by 5 bases; bases outside the gene matches: 8. Reading from cysteine to phenylalanine, the CDR3 counts 16 amino acids. The CDR3 DNA has 48 bases and is translated from base 1. Library preparation was by the immunoSEQ multiplex PCR assay. The multiplex PCR relied on a mix of 60 forward primers for TCR Vbeta segments and 13 reverse primers for TCR Jbeta segments. The CDR3 region of rearranged TCR beta genes was amplified from genomic DNA by a multiplex PCR assay. On the Illumina HiSeq System, the amplified TCR beta libraries were sequenced as 87-base-pair reads. Per the authors' processing: A later analysis counted about 76 million unique TCR beta chains across the 666 repertoires, and about 10 million of these chains were shared by at least two donors. Raw reads were error-corrected and collapsed into unique sequences by a nearest-neighbor algorithm in which closely related sequences were merged to remove PCR and sequencing errors. CDR3 sequences were aligned to IMGT reference sequences to assign V, D and J gene segments. Each retained sequence needed at least a six-nucleotide match to both a V gene segment and a J gene segment. A rearrangement was called productive if the CDR3 had no stop codons and remained in frame with V and J, and every other rearrangement was called non-productive. Following IMGT convention, CDR3 was defined as the stretch from the second conserved V-encoded cysteine up to the conserved J-encoded phenylalanine. Sequences without an unambiguous match to a single V gene segment were excluded from the earlier analysis of several hundred of the donors. In an earlier analysis of approximately 560 of the donors, a V segment was called functional when productive rearrangements were above 56.7%, and segregating when the standard deviation between donors exceeded 5%. A statistical classification framework was built for diagnosing cytomegalovirus status from the catalog of TCR beta chain sequences. In a later analysis, TCR nucleotide sequences were compared against IMGT/GENE-DB human TR gene sequences so that V and J genes could be assigned. The TCRdist pipeline was used in a later analysis to assign CDR3 sequences and most-parsimonious VDJ recombination scenarios. In a later analysis, each TCR beta chain was defined by its CDR3 amino acid sequence together with its V-gene family, and reads without a unique V-gene family were excluded. As a way to deal with suspected cross-contamination and a sequencing artifact, a later analysis dropped under 600 nucleotide sequences that were highly shared and had low generation probability. In a later analysis, a clonal expansion index was calculated for each public chain from normalized within-repertoire ranks of inferred template counts. A later analysis computed generation probabilities with a VDJ recombination model fitted to out-of-frame rearrangements, and checked the results against IGoR. In a later analysis, TCR-TCR, TCR-HLA and TCR-CMV co-occurrence was scored with hypergeometric tests, and a repertoire-size bias correction was applied to TCR pairs. In a later analysis, false discovery rates were estimated by permuting HLA or CMV assignments 20 times. A later analysis grouped co-occurring TCRs with DBSCAN, adding TCRdist sequence similarity when clustering within HLA-allele-positive subsets. Repertoires with fewer than 30,000 or more than 120,000 public chains were left out of co-occurrence clustering, as were a handful of repertoires with anomalous nucleotide sharing. The source is immuneACCESS, and TCRdb retained only in-frame sequences with V and J called. Part of the clones is not carried over; for the studies checked, unresolved V genes explain less than half of this, and the remainder is unexplained. Clone size and V and J calls were adopted from that table, with D and trimming inferred from the DNA. In this sample the table shows 120,000 to 150,000 clones, 70% to 90% of which occur a single time. Roughly 0.5% of the sample goes to the ten largest clones.

In total, approximately 700 healthy bone marrow donors made up the cohort. Cohort members were all nominally healthy when sampled, although unrecorded immune exposures were likely present. The donor was CMV seronegative and was included in the group of over 300 seronegative cohort members. Every donor gave a peripheral blood sample, and the peripheral blood mononuclear cells from that sample were used for TCR beta sequencing. Genomic DNA was extracted from the blood cell samples with the Qiagen DNeasy Blood Extraction Kit. The receptor chain draws on TRBV7-2 and TRBJ2-4, with TRBD1 matching 7 junction bases. This TCR derives from a woman between 35 and 50 years old in good health and CMV-seronegative. Sequenced material: PBMCs. The DNA is TGTGCCAGCAGCTTAGGACGAGAACAGGGGCAAAACATTCAGTACTTC. Its protein reads: CASSLGREQGQNIQYF.